These 32 T cell receptor beta chains came from one sample sequenced in a study of T cell responses to AZD1222 COVID-19 vaccine (dated by TCRdb to about 2021). The library was obtained by the immunoSEQ multiplex PCR assay. The immuneACCESS repertoire file appears here via TCRdb, limited to in-frame rearrangements. These files lack a portion of the clones; in checked studies, under half of the deficit traces to unresolved V genes, and the cause of the others is not known. Present in this sample are some 85,000 clones, around 93% of which were seen just once. More than 6.5% of the sample goes to the ten largest clones. Sample time point, as interpreted from the label and publication: baseline before first vaccination. This sample comprised peripheral blood, obtained on day 0 of AZD1222 vaccination. These receptors all stem from an adult in good health.

CDR3 loop: CAGGINTEAFF. Written as DNA, the CDR3 is TGTGCCGGGGGGATTAACACTGAAGCTTTCTTT. The chain uses TRBV2 and TRBJ1-1; the D gene is possibly TRBD1 (5 bases). The CDR3 sequence is 11 residues long. Trimming removed 11 bases from V and 2 bases from J, with 9 bases in between. Per germline, CDR1 SNHLY and CDR2 FYNNEI.

This chain links TRBV19 with TRBJ2-1; 11 nucleotides agree with TRBD2. V lost 7 bases and J lost 7; bases outside the gene matches: 12. The CDR3 runs to 16 residues. Germline assignment: CDR1 LNHDA and CDR2 SQIVND (reference sequence). The CDR3: CASMVAGGPGKNEQFF. The CDR3 DNA reads as TGTGCCAGTATGGTAGCGGGAGGGCCAGGTAAGAATGAGCAGTTCTTC.

This clone was detected only once. The chain joins TRBV13 to TRBJ2-4; D not resolved. The germline V gene has CDR1 PRHDT and CDR2 FYEKMQ (reference sequence). V lost 6 bases and J 2 bases, leaving 17 bases between the germline ends. The CDR3 extends over 16 amino acids. DNA of the CDR3: TGTGCCAGCAGAGTTACCTCCGTAGAAACCAAAAACATTCAGTACTTC. Its protein is CASRVTSVETKNIQYF.

The V call is TRBV5-1, the J call TRBJ1-5; the D gene is possibly TRBD1 (5 bases). Germline assignment: CDR1 SGHRS and CDR2 YFSETQ. The length of the CDR3 is 14 residues. Trimming stripped 0 bases from V and 5 bases from J, with 9 bases between. CDR3 region: CASSLGGNYQPQHF. For the CDR3, the DNA is TGCGCCAGCAGCTTGGGGGGGAACTATCAGCCCCAGCATTTT.

The chain links TRBV7-2 to TRBJ1-5, with unresolved D. This CDR3 has 13 residues. V lost 3 bases, J lost 6 bases, and 9 bases lay in between. CDR1 is SGHTA and CDR2 is FQGNSA in the germline V gene. The CDR3 DNA is TGTGCCAGCAGCTTGCAGGAAATTCAGCCCCAGCATTTT. Its translation: CASSLQEIQPQHF.

The rearrangement uses TRBV19 and TRBJ1-1, with D uncertain. The CDR3 totals 15 residues. V was shortened by 0 bases and J by 0 bases, with 8 bases between the two germline ends. Germline CDR1 and CDR2: LNHDA and SQIVND (reference sequence). CDR3: CASSIDARLNTEAFF. For the CDR3, the DNA is TGTGCCAGTAGTATAGATGCCAGACTGAACACTGAAGCTTTCTTT.

The chain combines TRBV30 with TRBJ1-5; D is uncertain. Germline V gene data show CDR1 as GTSNPN and CDR2 as SVGIG (reference sequence). Trimming stripped 1 base from V and 2 bases from J, with 6 bases between. CDR3 length equals 13 residues. The CDR3 region is CAWSEGGNQPQHF. The CDR3 bases are TGTGCCTGGAGTGAGGGAGGCAATCAGCCCCAGCATTTT.

The gene calls are TRBV19 and TRBJ1-5; the D gene is possibly TRBD1 (5 bases). V lost 8 bases, J lost 4 bases, and 6 bases lay in between. The germline V gene encodes CDR1 LNHDA and CDR2 SQIVND (reference sequence). The CDR3 extends over 11 amino acids. The CDR3 spells CASAGNQPQHF. The CDR3 DNA is TGTGCCAGTGCAGGGAATCAGCCCCAGCATTTT.

The chain recombines TRBV5-8 with TRBJ2-7; 8 nucleotides align to TRBD2. J was trimmed by 5 bases and V by 3 bases; bases with no gene match: 7. This CDR3 region has 14 residues. Germline V CDR1 and CDR2: SGHTS, YDEGEE. CDR3 in amino acids: CASSWAGGKNEQYF. The CDR3 region has the DNA TGTGCCAGCAGCTGGGCGGGAGGAAAGAACGAGCAGTACTTC. Using reference TRBV5-8 and TRBJ2-7 for the parts outside the CDR3, the full variable domain is EAGVTQSPTHLIKTRGQQATLRCSPISGHTSVYWYQQALGLGLQFLLWYDEGEERNRGNFPPRFSGRQFPNYSSELNVNALELEDSALYLCASSWAGGKNEQYFGPGTRLTVT.

The rearrangement uses TRBV29-1 and TRBJ2-1; TRBD2 agrees at 8 bases. The J segment lost 5 bases and the V segment lost 8 bases, leaving 8 bases of the junction unmatched. Germline assignment: CDR1 SQVTM and CDR2 ANQGSEA. The CDR3 extends over 13 amino acids. The CDR3 DNA follows: TGCAGCTCCCGGGGGGGCGGTGACAATGAGCAGTTCTTC. Translated: CSSRGGGDNEQFF.

The chain links TRBV15 to TRBJ1-2, with 9 bases fitting TRBD1. V lost 7 bases, J lost 7 bases, and 16 bases stayed unmatched. CDR1 and CDR2 (germline): LNHNV, YYDKDF (reference sequence). The length of the CDR3 is 16 residues. CDR3 DNA: TGTGCCACCAAAGGACGGACAGGGGATAATGGGTTTGGCTACACCTTC. Protein product: CATKGRTGDNGFGYTF.

V gene TRBV14 combines with J gene TRBJ2-3; 8 bases line up with TRBD1. The CDR3 is 15 amino acids. The J segment lost 2 bases and the V segment lost 3 bases, leaving 4 bases of the junction unmatched. Germline assignment: CDR1 SGHDN and CDR2 FVKESK. The CDR3 DNA follows: TGTGCCAGCAGCCACAGGACAGGGTTCACAGATACGCAGTATTTT. This gives the protein CASSHRTGFTDTQYF.

The chain employs TRBV6-5 and TRBJ2-1, with D hard to call. V lost 7 bases, J lost 4 bases, and 5 bases lay in between. Looked up from germline, CDR1 is MNHEY and CDR2 is SVGAGI. The CDR3 consists of 11 residues. The CDR3 nucleotides are TGTGCCAGCACGGAGTACAATGAGCAGTTCTTC. The encoded protein is CASTEYNEQFF.

This chain uses TRBV27 with TRBJ1-3; D possibly corresponds to TRBD1 (5 bases). CDR3 size: 18 residues. The V gene's germline CDR1 is MNHEY and CDR2 SMNVEV (reference sequence). The germline V and J ends were trimmed by 8 bases and 0 bases, with 23 bases remaining between them. The CDR3 is CASPYRQGPSNSGNTIYF. The DNA for the CDR3 is TGTGCCAGCCCCTACAGGCAGGGTCCCTCCAACTCTGGAAACACCATATATTTT.

The rearrangement links TRBV25-1 to TRBJ1-2; weak D call: TRBD1 (5 bases). This CDR3 spans 14 amino acids. CDR1 and CDR2 (germline): MGHDK, SYGVNS. Trimming cost V 4 bases and J 4 bases, with 13 bases left between them. CDR3 coding DNA: TGTGCCAGCAGTGTGGGAGGGGCCGGCTATGGCTACACCTTC. Residues: CASSVGGAGYGYTF.

The chain is built from TRBV5-1 and TRBJ1-1; D gene ambiguous. V lost 4 bases and J lost 0, with 13 bases in between. The CDR3 is 15 amino acids. Germline V lookup: CDR1 SGHRS, CDR2 YFSETQ. The CDR3 bases are TGCGCCAGCAGCCTAGCAGGAGTTATGAACACTGAAGCTTTCTTT. Amino acid sequence: CASSLAGVMNTEAFF.

The rearrangement uses TRBV28 and TRBJ1-5; D uncertain. V dropped 8 bases and J dropped 6 bases, with 11 bases sitting between them. This CDR3 is 12 amino acids long. From germline, CDR1 is MDHEN and CDR2 SYDVKM. CDR3 bases: TGTGCCAGCCAACGCGCGGGTCAGCCCCAGCATTTT. It encodes CASQRAGQPQHF.

The chain has TRBV19 and TRBJ2-1; 9 bases map to TRBD2. The CDR3 runs to 14 residues. Germline CDR1 and CDR2: LNHDA and SQIVND (reference sequence). V gave up 8 bases and J gave up 6 bases; unmatched junction bases: 8. This CDR3 reads CASLAGGPFNEQFF. For the CDR3, the DNA is TGTGCCAGTTTGGCGGGAGGGCCGTTCAATGAGCAGTTCTTC.

V is TRBV7-9 and J is TRBJ1-2; no reliable D call. Germline CDR1 and CDR2: SEHNR and FQNEAQ (reference sequence). Trimming removed 2 bases at V and 6 bases at J, with 19 bases between. The CDR3 has 16 amino acids. CDR3 bases: TGTGCCAGCAGCTTAACCAAAATGGGAGCCCCAGATGGCTACACCTTC. This translates into CASSLTKMGAPDGYTF.

The chain is built from TRBV29-1 and TRBJ2-3; 9 nucleotides agree with TRBD2. V was pared by 2 bases and J by 3 bases, with 15 bases of the junction left unmatched. From germline, CDR1 is SQVTM and CDR2 ANQGSEA. The CDR3 covers 18 residues. CDR3 amino acids: CSVESPLLLAGRTDTQYF. CDR3 coding DNA: TGCAGCGTTGAATCCCCTCTACTGCTAGCGGGGAGGACAGATACGCAGTATTTT.

This sequence joins TRBV4-2 and TRBJ1-1; the match to TRBD1 covers 7 bases. The CDR3 is 15 residues long. The V segment lost 8 bases and the J segment 3 bases; nucleotides outside the gene matches: 12. Germline CDR1 and CDR2: LGHNA and YNFKEQ. This CDR3 reads CASWDRGQGDTEAFF. The CDR3 DNA sequence: TGTGCCAGCTGGGACCGGGGCCAGGGGGACACTGAAGCTTTCTTT.

This clone occurred a few times. The J gene is TRBJ2-4, the V gene TRBV4-1; TRBD1 might be the D (5 bases). The CDR3 spans 15 residues. CDR1 and CDR2 from the germline V gene are MGHRA and YSYEKL. Deletions cut 0 bases from V and 0 bases from J, with 6 bases between. In DNA form, the CDR3 reads TGCGCCAGCAGCCAAGAGGGGCTAGCCAAAAACATTCAGTACTTC. As protein: CASSQEGLAKNIQYF.

This sequence joins TRBV4-1 and TRBJ2-5; 11 bases are shared with TRBD1. Per the germline V gene, CDR1 is MGHRA and CDR2 is YSYEKL. There are 18 residues in the CDR3. Germline trimming cut 0 bases from V and 6 bases from J; bases unmatched to any gene: 12. The CDR3 loop reads CASSQEGLRDRGRQTQYF. In DNA, the CDR3 is TGCGCCAGCAGCCAAGAGGGTCTACGGGACAGGGGGAGGCAGACCCAGTACTTC.

V gene TRBV9 combines with J gene TRBJ1-2; D gene uncertain. Germline V CDR1 and CDR2: SGDLS, YYNGEE. The CDR3 sequence is 15 residues long. The V end lost 0 bases, the J end lost 2 bases, and 11 bases lay between the germline ends. The CDR3 loop reads CASSVGGSLNYGYTF. CDR3 nucleotides: TGTGCCAGCAGCGTAGGTGGCAGTTTAAACTATGGCTACACCTTC.

This rearrangement joins TRBV7-2 to TRBJ1-5, with D unresolved. V lost 4 bases, J lost 0 bases, and 10 bases lay in between. Germline V gene data show CDR1 as SGHTA and CDR2 as FQGNSA. CDR3 length equals 15 residues. CDR3 in amino acids: CASSYDGHSNQPQHF. CDR3 coding DNA: TGTGCCAGCAGCTATGACGGTCATAGCAATCAGCCCCAGCATTTT.

The genes are TRBV6-5 and TRBJ2-5, with D perhaps matching TRBD2 (7 bases). The V and J ends lost 2 bases and 6 bases respectively, with 19 bases between them. Germline V CDR1 and CDR2: MNHEY, SVGAGI. The CDR3 sequence is 16 residues long. The CDR3 DNA sequence: TGTGCCAGCAGTTACAATCCGGGGGGCGCGAAAAAGACCCAGTACTTC. Translating gives CASSYNPGGAKKTQYF.

Only one count was recorded for this clone. The CDR3 bases are TGCGCCAGCAGCCTTTGGGACAGGGGTGCCGGGGAGCTGTTTTTT. Its translation is CASSLWDRGAGELFF. This chain joins TRBV4-3 and TRBJ2-2; TRBD1 agrees at 10 bases. Germline CDR1 and CDR2: LGHNA and YSLEER. The V gene end was trimmed by 4 bases and the J gene end by 6 bases; junction bases not matched to a gene: 5. The CDR3 contains 15 residues.

The V gene is TRBV5-1, the J gene TRBJ1-1; D is undetermined. There are 14 residues in the CDR3. CDR1 is SGHRS, CDR2 YFSETQ, per germline. Trimming took 2 bases from V and 2 from J, leaving 10 bases between them. The CDR3 DNA is TGCGCCAGCAGCTTCTCGACGGGAAACACTGAAGCTTTCTTT. Translation: CASSFSTGNTEAFF.

The chain recombines TRBV29-1 with TRBJ2-2; D gene unclear. V lost 4 bases and J lost 4, with 4 bases in between. The germline V gene has CDR1 SQVTM and CDR2 ANQGSEA. This CDR3 has 11 residues. CDR3 DNA sequence: TGCAGCGTTGGACTCACCGGGGAGCTGTTTTTT. Translating it yields CSVGLTGELFF.

The chain employs TRBV6-5 and TRBJ2-3; D is uncertain. Per the germline V gene, CDR1 is MNHEY and CDR2 is SVGAGI. The CDR3 runs to 16 residues. V was shortened by 6 bases and J by 0 bases, with 16 bases between the two germline ends. Here the CDR3 reads CASSYDQATSTDTQYF. The CDR3 DNA is TGTGCCAGCAGCTACGATCAGGCTACTAGCACAGATACGCAGTATTTT.

This chain uses TRBV6-5 with TRBJ2-7; TRBD1 agrees at 9 bases. The CDR3 sequence is 12 residues long. The V gene end was trimmed by 5 bases and the J gene end by 6 bases; junction bases not matched to a gene: 2. The germline V gene has CDR1 MNHEY and CDR2 SVGAGI. This CDR3 is CASSLDRGEQYF. The CDR3 DNA sequence: TGTGCCAGCAGTCTGGACAGGGGCGAGCAGTACTTC.

This clone has only a few counts. The genes are TRBV6-5 and TRBJ1-1, with no clear D. Between the trimmed V and J ends, which lost 6 bases and 6 bases, there was a span of 8 bases. CDR3 length: 11 amino acids. Germline loops: CDR1 MNHEY, CDR2 SVGAGI. CDR3 sequence: CASSTSAEAFF. In nucleotides, the CDR3 is TGTGCCAGCAGCACGAGCGCTGAAGCTTTCTTT.